Listed here is a single T cell receptor (beta chain). It has no known antigen specificity. One base away there is no much larger clone; base qualities are not given. The data originate from a study of blood T cell repertoires in COVID-19 (TCRdb year 2020). Notes on the research overall: Samples covering the acute and convalescent phases of COVID-19 were provided by collaborators in the United States, Italy and Spain. The repertoires were released in a freely available public database intended as a resource for research on the immune response to SARS-CoV-2. Where HLA class I and class II types were available, the types were taken from metadata supplied by the sample provider, not from assay-based typing. Nearly every sample came with metadata listing a de-identified subject ID, COVID-19 status, age in years and sex. The prospective study material was composed of cDNA or gDNA derived from T cells, B-cell-depleted T cells, or PBMCs. The samples were drawn from two sources: the first 160 participants of the ongoing ImmuneRACE study, and 1,254 subjects contributed by 6 global collaborators. Subjects who had been exposed to COVID-19, were actively infected with it, or had recovered from it provided the deeply sampled blood TCRbeta repertoires that made up the dataset.

What the study reported, not specific to this receptor: Clinical and demographic metadata were provided uncurated, with the amount varying by source and participant.

TCRbeta CDR3 regions were amplified from genomic DNA using the immunoSEQ Assay, a bias-controlled multiplex PCR. On the study's bioinformatics: The number of nucleated cells in each sample was estimated from the amplification of reference gene primers within the assay. To quantify the absolute abundance of each unique TCRbeta CDR3 rearrangement, sequence reads were collapsed and filtered. For each sample, productive Simpson clonality was calculated as the square root of Simpson's diversity index over productive rearrangements. Imported from immuneACCESS, the table was reduced by TCRdb to in-frame sequences with V and J called. These copies leave out some clones; in studies compared against another copy, an unresolved V gene accounts for under half, and the cause of the remainder is not known. V and J calls and clone size are as listed in that table; D and trimming were resolved from the DNA. The sample includes some 120,000 clones, with around 83% observed a single time. Clones ranked in the top ten supply about 6% of the sample.

Trimming takes 0 bases from V and 8 bases from J, and the germline ends sit 11 bases apart. From the cysteine through the phenylalanine, the CDR3 covers 14 amino acids. This entry keeps only the CDR3 DNA: 42 bases, framed from base 1. CDR1 and CDR2 are read off the germline V gene as SGHRS and YFSETQ. Collaborating institutions collected whole blood in K2EDTA tubes following their own protocols. For TCRbeta analysis, collaborator samples were shipped as frozen whole blood, as isolated PBMCs, or as DNA extracted from either sample type. The chain links TRBV5-1 with TRBJ2-2, with the D segment identity uncertain. The TCR originated in an older man with active or convalescent COVID-19. Sequencing input: peripheral blood. For the CDR3, the sequence is CASSLVPSSGELFF. The base sequence is TGCGCCAGCAGCTTGGTTCCTTCGTCTGGGGAGCTGTTTTTT. Where the CDR3 stops, the reference TRBV5-1 and TRBJ2-2 genes take over; the full variable domain is KAGVTQTPRYLIKTRGQQVTLSCSPISGHRSVSWYQQTPGQGLQFLFEYFSETQRNKGNFPGRFSGRQFSNSRSEMNVSTLELGDSALYLCASSLVPSSGELFFGEGSRLTVL.